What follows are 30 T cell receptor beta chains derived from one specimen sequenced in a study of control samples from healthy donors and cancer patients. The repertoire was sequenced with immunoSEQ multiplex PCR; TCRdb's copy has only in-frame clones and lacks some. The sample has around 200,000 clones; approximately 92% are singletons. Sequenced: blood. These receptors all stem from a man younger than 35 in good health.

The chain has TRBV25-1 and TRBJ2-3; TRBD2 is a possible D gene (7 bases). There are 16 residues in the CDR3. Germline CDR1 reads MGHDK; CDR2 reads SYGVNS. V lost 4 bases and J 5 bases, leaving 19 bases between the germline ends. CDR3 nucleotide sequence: TGTGCCAGCAGTGGAGGAGGGGGGGGGCCCCGAGATACGCAGTATTTT. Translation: CASSGGGGGPRDTQYF.

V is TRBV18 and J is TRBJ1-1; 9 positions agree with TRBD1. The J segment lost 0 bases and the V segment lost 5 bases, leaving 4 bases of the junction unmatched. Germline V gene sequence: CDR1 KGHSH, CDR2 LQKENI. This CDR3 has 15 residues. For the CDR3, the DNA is TGTGCCAGCTCAACTGACAGGGGGATGAACACTGAAGCTTTCTTT. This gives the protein CASSTDRGMNTEAFF.

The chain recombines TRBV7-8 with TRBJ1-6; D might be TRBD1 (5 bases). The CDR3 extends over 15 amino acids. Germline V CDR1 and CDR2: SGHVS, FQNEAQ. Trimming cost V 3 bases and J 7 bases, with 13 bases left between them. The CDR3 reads CASSLREGHNSPLHF. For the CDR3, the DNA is TGTGCCAGCAGCTTGCGAGAGGGGCACAATTCACCCCTCCACTTT.

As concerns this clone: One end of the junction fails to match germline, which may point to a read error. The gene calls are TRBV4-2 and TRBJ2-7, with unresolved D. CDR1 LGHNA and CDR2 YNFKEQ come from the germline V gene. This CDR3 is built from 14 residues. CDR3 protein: CASSQDQYSYGQYF. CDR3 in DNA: TGTGCCAGCAGCCAAGATCAGTACTCCTACGGGCAGTACTTC.

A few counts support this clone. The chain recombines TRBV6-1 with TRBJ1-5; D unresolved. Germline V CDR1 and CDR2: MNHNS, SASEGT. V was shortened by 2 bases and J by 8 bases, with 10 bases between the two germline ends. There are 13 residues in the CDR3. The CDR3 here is CASSEKDEKPQHF. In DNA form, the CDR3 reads TGTGCCAGCAGTGAAAAAGACGAGAAGCCCCAGCATTTT.

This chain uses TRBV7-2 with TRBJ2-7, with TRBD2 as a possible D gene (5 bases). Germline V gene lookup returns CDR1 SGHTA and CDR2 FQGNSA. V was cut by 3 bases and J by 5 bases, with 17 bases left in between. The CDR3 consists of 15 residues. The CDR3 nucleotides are TGTGCCAGCAGCTTTTCCGCGGGTGGGAGCAACGAGCAGTACTTC. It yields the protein CASSFSAGGSNEQYF.

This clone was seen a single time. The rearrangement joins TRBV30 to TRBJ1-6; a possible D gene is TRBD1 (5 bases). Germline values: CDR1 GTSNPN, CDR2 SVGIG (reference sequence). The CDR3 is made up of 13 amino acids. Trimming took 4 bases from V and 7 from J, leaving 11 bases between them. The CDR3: CAWTGHWNSPLHF. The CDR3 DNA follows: TGTGCCTGGACAGGGCACTGGAATTCACCCCTCCACTTT.

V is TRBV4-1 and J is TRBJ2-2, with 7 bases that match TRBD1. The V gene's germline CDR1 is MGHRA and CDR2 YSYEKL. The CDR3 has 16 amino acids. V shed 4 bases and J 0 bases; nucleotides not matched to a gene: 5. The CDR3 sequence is CASSRLTGANTGELFF. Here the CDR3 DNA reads TGCGCCAGCAGCCGCCTTACAGGGGCGAACACCGGGGAGCTGTTTTTT.

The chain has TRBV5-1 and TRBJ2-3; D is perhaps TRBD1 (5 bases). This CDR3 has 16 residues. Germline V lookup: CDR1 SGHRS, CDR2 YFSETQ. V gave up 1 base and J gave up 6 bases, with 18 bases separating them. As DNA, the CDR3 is TGCGCCAGCAGCTTGCCCTCAGGGCGGAATTTGGATACGCAGTATTTT. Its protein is CASSLPSGRNLDTQYF.

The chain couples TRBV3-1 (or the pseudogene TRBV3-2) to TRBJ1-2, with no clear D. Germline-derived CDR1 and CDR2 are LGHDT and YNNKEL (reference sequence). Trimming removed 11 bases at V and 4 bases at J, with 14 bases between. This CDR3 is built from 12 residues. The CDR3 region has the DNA TGTGCCGCCTCGTCGACTATCTATGGCTACACCTTC. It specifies CAASSTIYGYTF.

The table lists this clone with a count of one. CDR3 sequence reads: CASSQGVLGDTQYF. The CDR3 nucleotides are TGTGCCAGCAGCCAAGGGGTACTAGGAGATACGCAGTATTTT. J is TRBJ2-3 and V is TRBV7-9; D assignment may be TRBD1 or TRBD2 (5 bases each). Trimming pared 5 bases from V and 5 bases from J, leaving 14 bases between. CDR1 is SEHNR, CDR2 FQNEAQ, per germline (reference sequence). The CDR3 runs to 14 residues.

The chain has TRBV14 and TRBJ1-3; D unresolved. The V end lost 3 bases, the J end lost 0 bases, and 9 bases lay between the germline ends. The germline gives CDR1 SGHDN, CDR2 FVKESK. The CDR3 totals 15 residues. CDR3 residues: CASSHTWSSGNTIYF. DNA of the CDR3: TGTGCCAGCAGCCACACCTGGAGCTCTGGAAACACCATATATTTT.

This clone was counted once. CDR3 amino acids: CASGLNSGGNTEAFF. The CDR3 DNA sequence: TGCGCCAGCGGCCTCAACTCCGGGGGGAACACTGAAGCTTTCTTT. The rearrangement uses TRBV5-1 and TRBJ1-1, with D possibly TRBD1 on 5 matching bases. Per germline, CDR1 SGHRS and CDR2 YFSETQ. V shed 7 bases and J shed 1 base, with 17 bases lying between them. The CDR3 sequence is 15 residues long.

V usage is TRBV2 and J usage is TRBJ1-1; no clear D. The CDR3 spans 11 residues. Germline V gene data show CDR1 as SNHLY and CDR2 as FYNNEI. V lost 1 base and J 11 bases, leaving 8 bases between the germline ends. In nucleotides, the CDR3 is TGTGCCAGCAGTGAAGGGATAGGGGCTTTCTTT. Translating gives CASSEGIGAFF. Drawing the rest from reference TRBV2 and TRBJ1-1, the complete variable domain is EPEVTQTPSHQVTQMGQEVILRCVPISNHLYFYWYRQILGQKVEFLVSFYNNEISEKSEIFDDQFSVERPDGSNFTLKIRSTKLEDSAMYFCASSEGIGAFFGQGTRLTVV.

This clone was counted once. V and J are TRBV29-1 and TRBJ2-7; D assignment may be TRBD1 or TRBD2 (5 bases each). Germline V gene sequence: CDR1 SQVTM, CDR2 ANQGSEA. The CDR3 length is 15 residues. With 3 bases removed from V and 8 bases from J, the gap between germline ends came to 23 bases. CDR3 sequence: CSVELENAGTLKQYF. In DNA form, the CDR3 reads TGCAGCGTTGAGTTAGAGAATGCCGGGACCCTGAAGCAGTACTTC.

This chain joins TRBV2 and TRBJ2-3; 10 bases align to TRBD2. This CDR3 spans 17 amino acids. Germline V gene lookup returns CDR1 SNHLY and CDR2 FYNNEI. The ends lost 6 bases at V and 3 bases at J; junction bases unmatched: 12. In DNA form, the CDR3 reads TGTGCCAGCAGCCCTTTAAGAGCGGGGGGGATTACAGATACGCAGTATTTT. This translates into CASSPLRAGGITDTQYF.

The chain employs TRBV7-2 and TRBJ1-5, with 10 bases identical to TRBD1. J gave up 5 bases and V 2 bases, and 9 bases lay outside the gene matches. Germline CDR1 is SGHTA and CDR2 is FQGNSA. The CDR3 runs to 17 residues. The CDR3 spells CASSLRLSGTGDQPQHF. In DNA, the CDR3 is TGTGCCAGCAGCTTACGACTGTCCGGGACAGGGGATCAGCCCCAGCATTTT.

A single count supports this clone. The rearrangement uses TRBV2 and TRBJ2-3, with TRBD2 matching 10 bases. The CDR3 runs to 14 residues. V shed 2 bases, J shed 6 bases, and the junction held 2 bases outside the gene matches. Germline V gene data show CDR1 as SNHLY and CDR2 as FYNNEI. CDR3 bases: TGTGCCAGCAGTGAACAGACTAGCGGGGATACGCAGTATTTT. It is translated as CASSEQTSGDTQYF.

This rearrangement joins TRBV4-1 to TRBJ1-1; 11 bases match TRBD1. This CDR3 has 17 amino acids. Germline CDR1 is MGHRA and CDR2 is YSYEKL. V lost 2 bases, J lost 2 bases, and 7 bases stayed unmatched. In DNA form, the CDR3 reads TGCGCCAGCAGCCAAACTCCGGGACAGGGGGTTAACACTGAAGCTTTCTTT. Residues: CASSQTPGQGVNTEAFF.

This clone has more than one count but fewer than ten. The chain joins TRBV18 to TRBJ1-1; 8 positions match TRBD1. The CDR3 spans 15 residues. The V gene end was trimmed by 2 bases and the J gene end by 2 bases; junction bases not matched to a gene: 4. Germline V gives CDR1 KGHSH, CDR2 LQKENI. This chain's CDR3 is CASSPRGQVNTEAFF. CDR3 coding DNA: TGTGCCAGCTCACCAAGGGGACAGGTTAACACTGAAGCTTTCTTT.

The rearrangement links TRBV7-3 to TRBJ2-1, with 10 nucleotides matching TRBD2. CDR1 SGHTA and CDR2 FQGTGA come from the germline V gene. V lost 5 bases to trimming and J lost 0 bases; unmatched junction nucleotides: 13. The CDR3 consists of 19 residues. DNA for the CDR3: TGTGCCAGCAGCCCCCAACTAGCGGGGCCGTTCTTCTCCTACAATGAGCAGTTCTTC. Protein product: CASSPQLAGPFFSYNEQFF. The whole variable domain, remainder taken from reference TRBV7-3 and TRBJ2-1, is GAGVSQTPSNKVTEKGKYVELRCDPISGHTALYWYRQSLGQGPEFLIYFQGTGAADDSGLPNDRFFAVRPEGSVSTLKIQRTERGDSAVYLCASSPQLAGPFFSYNEQFFGPGTRLTVL.

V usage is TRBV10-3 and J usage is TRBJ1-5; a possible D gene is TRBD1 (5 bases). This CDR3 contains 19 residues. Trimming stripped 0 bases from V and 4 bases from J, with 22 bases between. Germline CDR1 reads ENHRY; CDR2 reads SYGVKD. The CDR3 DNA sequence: TGTGCCATCAGTGAGTCGAAAGCAGGGTCGCAAGGAGGGAATCAGCCCCAGCATTTT. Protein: CAISESKAGSQGGNQPQHF.

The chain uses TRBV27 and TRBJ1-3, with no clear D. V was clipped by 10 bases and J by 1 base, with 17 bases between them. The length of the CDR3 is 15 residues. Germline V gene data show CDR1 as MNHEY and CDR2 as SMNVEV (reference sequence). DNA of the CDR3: TGTGCCACCATGGAAATAGGGTTTTCTGGAAACACCATATATTTT. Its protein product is CATMEIGFSGNTIYF.

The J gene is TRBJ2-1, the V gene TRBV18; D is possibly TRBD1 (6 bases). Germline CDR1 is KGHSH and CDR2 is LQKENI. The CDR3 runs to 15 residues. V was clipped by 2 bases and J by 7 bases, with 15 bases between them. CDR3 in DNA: TGTGCCAGCTCACCAGATCGACAGGAGTTTAATGAGCAGTTCTTC. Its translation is CASSPDRQEFNEQFF.

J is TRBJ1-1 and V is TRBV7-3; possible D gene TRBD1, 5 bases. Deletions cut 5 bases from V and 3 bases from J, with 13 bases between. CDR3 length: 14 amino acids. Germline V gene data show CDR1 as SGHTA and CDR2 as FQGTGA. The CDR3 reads CASSPFPGYTEAFF. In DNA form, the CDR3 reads TGTGCCAGCAGCCCCTTTCCAGGGTACACTGAAGCTTTCTTT.

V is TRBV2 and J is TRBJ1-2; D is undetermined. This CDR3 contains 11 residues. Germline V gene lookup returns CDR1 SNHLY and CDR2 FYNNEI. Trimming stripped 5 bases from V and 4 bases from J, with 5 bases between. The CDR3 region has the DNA TGTGCCAGCAGTATGCTCTATGGCTACACCTTC. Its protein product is CASSMLYGYTF.

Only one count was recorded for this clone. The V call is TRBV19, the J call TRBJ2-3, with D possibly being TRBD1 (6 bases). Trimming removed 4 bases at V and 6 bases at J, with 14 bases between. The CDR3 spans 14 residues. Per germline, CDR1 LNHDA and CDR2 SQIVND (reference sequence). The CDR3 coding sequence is TGTGCCAGTAGTAAGTCTAGGGGGATCGATACGCAGTATTTT. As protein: CASSKSRGIDTQYF.

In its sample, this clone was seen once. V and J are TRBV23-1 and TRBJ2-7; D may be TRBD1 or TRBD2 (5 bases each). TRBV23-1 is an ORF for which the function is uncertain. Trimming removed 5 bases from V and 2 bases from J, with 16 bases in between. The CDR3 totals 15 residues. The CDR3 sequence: CASSAGAGSTYEQYF. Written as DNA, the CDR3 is TGCGCCAGCAGTGCCGGGGCAGGGAGCACCTACGAGCAGTACTTC.

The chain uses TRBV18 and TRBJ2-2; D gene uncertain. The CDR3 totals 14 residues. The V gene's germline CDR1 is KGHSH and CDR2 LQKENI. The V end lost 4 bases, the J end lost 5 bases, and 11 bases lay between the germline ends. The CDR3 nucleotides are TGTGCCAGCTCACTCGGCCCGTTTACCGGGGAGCTGTTTTTT. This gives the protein CASSLGPFTGELFF.

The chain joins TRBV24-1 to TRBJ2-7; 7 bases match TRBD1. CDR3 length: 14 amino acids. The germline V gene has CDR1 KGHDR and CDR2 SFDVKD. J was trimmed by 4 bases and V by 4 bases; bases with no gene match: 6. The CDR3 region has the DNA TGTGCCACCAGTGACGCCAGGGGGTCGTACGAGCAGTACTTC. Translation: CATSDARGSYEQYF.